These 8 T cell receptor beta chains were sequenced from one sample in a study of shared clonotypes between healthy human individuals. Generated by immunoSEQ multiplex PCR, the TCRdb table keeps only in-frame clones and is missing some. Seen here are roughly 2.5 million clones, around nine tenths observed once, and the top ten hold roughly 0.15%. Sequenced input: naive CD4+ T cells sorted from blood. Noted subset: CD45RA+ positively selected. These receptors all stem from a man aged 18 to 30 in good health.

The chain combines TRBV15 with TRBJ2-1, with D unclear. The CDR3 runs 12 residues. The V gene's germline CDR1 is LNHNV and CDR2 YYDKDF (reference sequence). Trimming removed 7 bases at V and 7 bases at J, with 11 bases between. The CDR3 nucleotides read TGTGCCACCACCATCGATCAGAATGAGCAGTTCTTC. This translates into CATTIDQNEQFF.

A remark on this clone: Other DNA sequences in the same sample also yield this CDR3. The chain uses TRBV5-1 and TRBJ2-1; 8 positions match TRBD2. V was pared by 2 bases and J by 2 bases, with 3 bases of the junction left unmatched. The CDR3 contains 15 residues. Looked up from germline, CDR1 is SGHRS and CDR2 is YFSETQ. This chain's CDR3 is CASSLTSGAYNEQFF. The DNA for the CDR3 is TGCGCCAGCAGCTTAACTAGCGGCGCCTACAATGAGCAGTTCTTC. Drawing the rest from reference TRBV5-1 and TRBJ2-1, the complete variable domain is KAGVTQTPRYLIKTRGQQVTLSCSPISGHRSVSWYQQTPGQGLQFLFEYFSETQRNKGNFPGRFSGRQFSNSRSEMNVSTLELGDSALYLCASSLTSGAYNEQFFGPGTRLTVL.

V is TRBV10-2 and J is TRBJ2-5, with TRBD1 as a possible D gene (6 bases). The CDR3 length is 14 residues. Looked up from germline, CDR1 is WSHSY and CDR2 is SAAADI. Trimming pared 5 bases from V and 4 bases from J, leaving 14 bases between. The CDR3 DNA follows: TGCGCCAGCAGTAAACAGGGTGTGGGAGAGACCCAGTACTTC. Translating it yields CASSKQGVGETQYF.

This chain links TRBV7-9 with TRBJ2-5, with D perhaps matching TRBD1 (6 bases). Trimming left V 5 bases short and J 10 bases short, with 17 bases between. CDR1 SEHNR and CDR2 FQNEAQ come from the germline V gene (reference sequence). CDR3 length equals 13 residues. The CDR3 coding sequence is TGTGCCAGCAGCCAGAGGCAGGGGTATAGCCAGTACTTC. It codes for CASSQRQGYSQYF.

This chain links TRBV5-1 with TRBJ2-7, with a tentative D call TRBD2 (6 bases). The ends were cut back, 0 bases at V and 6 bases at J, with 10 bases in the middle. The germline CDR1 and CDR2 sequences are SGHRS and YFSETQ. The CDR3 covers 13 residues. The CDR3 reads CASSLVGGGEQYF. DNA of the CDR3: TGCGCCAGCAGCTTGGTTGGGGGAGGCGAGCAGTACTTC.

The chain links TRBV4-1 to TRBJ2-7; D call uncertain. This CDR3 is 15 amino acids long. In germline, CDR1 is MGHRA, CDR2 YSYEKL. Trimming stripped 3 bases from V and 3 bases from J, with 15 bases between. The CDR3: CASSHMSSDRYEQYF. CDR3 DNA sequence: TGCGCCAGCAGCCACATGTCTTCCGACCGCTACGAGCAGTACTTC.

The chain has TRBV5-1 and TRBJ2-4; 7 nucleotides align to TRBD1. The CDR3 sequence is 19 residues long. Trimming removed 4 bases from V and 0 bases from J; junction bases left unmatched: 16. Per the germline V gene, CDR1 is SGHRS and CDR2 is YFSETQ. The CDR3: CASSKTSTGTAIAKNIQYF. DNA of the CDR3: TGCGCCAGCAGCAAAACCAGCACCGGGACAGCTATAGCCAAAAACATTCAGTACTTC.

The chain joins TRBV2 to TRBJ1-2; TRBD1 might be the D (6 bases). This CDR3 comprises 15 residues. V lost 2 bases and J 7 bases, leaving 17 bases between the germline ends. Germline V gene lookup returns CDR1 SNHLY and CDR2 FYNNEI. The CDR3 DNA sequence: TGTGCCAGCAGTGAAAGCCTACAGGGTCCCCCTGGCTACACCTTC. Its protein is CASSESLQGPPGYTF.